These 5 T cell receptor beta chains share one sample of origin, sequenced in a study of cytomegalovirus exposure and HLA in healthy donors. The PCR employed 60 Vbeta primers together with 13 Jbeta primers. This table comes from immunoSEQ multiplex PCR, and its TCRdb copy is limited to in-frame clones, with some not included. The sample lists approximately 170,000 clones, roughly 76% occurring once. Sequenced sample: PBMCs. The receptors were gathered from a human donor in good health.

The rearrangement links TRBV5-6 to TRBJ1-2; 9 nucleotides line up with TRBD1. Per germline, CDR1 SGHDT and CDR2 YYEEEE. CDR3 size: 14 residues. V was pared by 4 bases and J by 4 bases, with 5 bases of the junction left unmatched. The CDR3 reads CASSRGQGTYGYTF. The CDR3, as DNA: TGTGCCAGCAGCCGGGGACAGGGAACCTATGGCTACACCTTC.

Only a few counts were recorded for this clone. The chain is built from TRBV7-3 and TRBJ2-3; possible D gene TRBD2, 5 bases. This CDR3 comprises 16 residues. Trimming took 2 bases from V and 4 from J, leaving 16 bases between them. The germline V gene has CDR1 SGHTA and CDR2 FQGTGA. In nucleotides, the CDR3 is TGTGCCAGCAGCTTATTAAGTACTAGTTCGGCAGATACGCAGTATTTT. This encodes CASSLLSTSSADTQYF.

The V gene is TRBV7-9, the J gene TRBJ2-5, with D tentatively TRBD2 (6 bases). V was clipped by 1 base and J by 1 base, with 13 bases between them. Germline V gene data show CDR1 as SEHNR and CDR2 as FQNEAQ (reference sequence). The CDR3 loop spans 16 amino acids. CDR3 protein: CASSLVGREAQETQYF. The CDR3 region has the DNA TGTGCCAGCAGCTTAGTAGGCAGGGAGGCCCAAGAGACCCAGTACTTC.

The genes are TRBV5-4 and TRBJ1-1; a possible D gene is TRBD1 (6 bases). Germline-derived CDR1 and CDR2 are SGHNT and YYREEE (reference sequence). V was clipped by 0 bases and J by 3 bases, with 15 bases between them. The CDR3 has 16 residues. The CDR3 loop reads CASSLEGIAGDTEAFF. The CDR3, as DNA: TGTGCCAGCAGCTTGGAGGGGATAGCAGGGGACACTGAAGCTTTCTTT.

The V call is TRBV5-1, the J call TRBJ2-1; TRBD1 matches at 7 bases. V shed 5 bases and J 5 bases; nucleotides not matched to a gene: 4. This CDR3 is 13 amino acids long. Germline V lookup: CDR1 SGHRS, CDR2 YFSETQ. CDR3 loop: CASSRGLNNEQFF. CDR3 in DNA: TGCGCCAGCAGTAGGGGGCTGAACAATGAGCAGTTCTTC.